Following are 23 T cell receptor beta chains from one sample sequenced in a study of molecular identifiers for immune sequencing clone quantification. Each CDR3 protein is one row after TCRdb ran MiXCR on the PCR reads. The sample lists 600,000 to 650,000 distinct CDR3 sequences; nearly 20% were seen once. Sequenced: naive CD8+ T cells from blood, with Jurkat cell RNA spiked in. Subset defined: FACS-sorted CD8+CD4-CCR7+CD45RA+ naive T cells. Receptor source: a human donor in good health. Some libraries in this study had Jurkat cell RNA spiked in.

This clonotype was detected ten times or more. The gene calls are TRBV4-3 and TRBJ1-3, with D hard to call. The CDR3 is made up of 16 amino acids. Deletions cut 0 bases from V and 2 bases from J, with 11 bases between. CDR1 is LGHNA, CDR2 YSLEER, per germline. DNA of the CDR3: TGCGCCAGCAGCCAAGATTTTCCGGGAGCTGGAAACACCATATATTTT. Amino acid sequence: CASSQDFPGAGNTIYF.

V usage is TRBV6-2 or TRBV6-3 and J usage is TRBJ2-3; 8 bases fit TRBD1. CDR3 size: 17 residues. Germline CDR1 reads MNHEY; CDR2 reads SVGEGT. The trim removed 11 bases at V and 0 bases at J, leaving 16 bases unmatched. CDR3 in amino acids: CARTHPRGHKSTDTQYF. CDR3 sequence (DNA): TGTGCCCGCACTCACCCCAGGGGGCATAAGAGCACAGATACGCAGTATTTT.

This clonotype was counted at least ten times. The chain has TRBV20-1 and TRBJ2-5, with D perhaps TRBD1 (6 bases). V lost 6 bases to trimming and J lost 5 bases, with 16 bases between them. The CDR3 spans 13 residues. Germline-derived CDR1 and CDR2 are DFQATT and SNEGSKA (reference sequence). CDR3 loop: CSAMQGFDETQYF. DNA of the CDR3: TGCAGTGCCATGCAGGGGTTTGATGAGACCCAGTACTTC.

As concerns this clonotype: A much larger clone is a single base away; this may be a read error. The rearrangement uses TRBV19 and TRBJ1-5; tentatively, D is TRBD1 (5 bases). The CDR3 contains 16 residues. From germline, CDR1 is LNHDA and CDR2 SQIVND (reference sequence). V lost 4 bases to trimming and J lost 0 bases, with 13 bases between them. The CDR3 reads CASSTGPGTSNQPQHF. The DNA of the CDR3 is TGTGCCAGTAGTACAGGTCCGGGGACTAGCAATCAGCCCCAGCATTTT.

A few counts support this clonotype. The J gene is TRBJ2-2, the V gene TRBV3-1, with D uncertain. The CDR3 length is 13 residues. With 1 base removed from V and 7 bases from J, the gap between germline ends came to 7 bases. Germline V gene sequence: CDR1 LGHDT, CDR2 YNNKEL (reference sequence). CDR3 DNA: TGTGCCAGCAGCCAAGTGCAGCTCGGGGAGCTGTTTTTT. This codes for CASSQVQLGELFF. The variable domain in full, completed from reference TRBV3-1 and TRBJ2-2, reads DTAVSQTPKYLVTQMGNDKSIKCEQNLGHDTMYWYKQDSKKFLKIMFSYNNKELIINETVPNRFSPKSPDKAHLNLHINSLELGDSAVYFCASSQVQLGELFFGEGSRLTVL.

This clonotype was found a few times. The chain uses TRBV5-1 and TRBJ1-2; 8 bases agree with TRBD1. The CDR3 sequence is 13 residues long. With V trimmed by 6 bases and J by 10 bases, 11 bases remained unmatched. Germline lookup yields CDR1 SGHRS and CDR2 YFSETQ. The DNA of the CDR3 is TGCGCCAGCAAACTCGGGACAGGCCCTATCTACACCTTC. Its translation: CASKLGTGPIYTF.

The table lists this clonotype with many counts. J is TRBJ2-3 and V is TRBV20-1, with TRBD1 matching 9 bases. Germline lookup yields CDR1 DFQATT and CDR2 SNEGSKA (reference sequence). The CDR3 has 15 residues. Germline trimming cut 3 bases from V and 2 bases from J; bases unmatched to any gene: 6. The CDR3 sequence: CSARAGTGFTDTQYF. The DNA for the CDR3 is TGCAGTGCTAGGGCCGGGACAGGGTTCACAGATACGCAGTATTTT.

The table lists this clonotype with a count of one. This may be a read error: a much more frequent sequence differs by one nucleotide. V is TRBV30 and J is TRBJ1-2; D call uncertain. This CDR3 is 12 amino acids long. Per germline, CDR1 GTSNPN and CDR2 SVGIG (reference sequence). The CDR3 spells CAWGVVAHGYTF. CDR3 sequence (DNA): TGTGCCTGGGGTGTAGTTGCCCATGGCTACACCTTC.

Turning to this clonotype: A much bigger clone sits one base away, suggesting this may be a read error. This chain uses TRBV10-3 with TRBJ2-3, with TRBD2 matching over 7 bases. V shed 3 bases and J 1 base; nucleotides not matched to a gene: 7. The CDR3 contains 16 residues. The germline V gene has CDR1 ENHRY and CDR2 SYGVKD. CDR3 sequence: CAISELTSDGTDTQYF. In DNA form, the CDR3 reads TGTGCCATCAGTGAACTTACTAGCGACGGCACAGATACGCAGTATTTT.

Ten or more counts support this clonotype. This rearrangement joins TRBV5-4 to TRBJ2-3; 8 nucleotides agree with TRBD2. Germline loops: CDR1 SGHNT, CDR2 YYREEE (reference sequence). V shed 4 bases and J 4 bases; nucleotides not matched to a gene: 20. This CDR3 has 19 residues. The CDR3 loop is CASSLRVVAGYFPPDTQYF. CDR3 DNA sequence: TGTGCCAGCAGCCTAAGGGTCGTAGCGGGGTATTTCCCCCCAGATACGCAGTATTTT.

The chain has TRBV15 and TRBJ2-3, with 7 bases identical to TRBD2. CDR3 length equals 14 residues. Germline lookup yields CDR1 LNHNV and CDR2 YYDKDF (reference sequence). V lost 6 bases and J lost 3; bases outside the gene matches: 6. CDR3 protein: CATSFREGTDTQYF. Written as DNA, the CDR3 is TGTGCCACCAGTTTCAGGGAGGGGACAGATACGCAGTATTTT.

In its sample, this clonotype was seen many times. The chain employs TRBV19 and TRBJ1-6, with D uncertain. CDR1 LNHDA and CDR2 SQIVND come from the germline V gene (reference sequence). The CDR3 is made up of 15 amino acids. Trimming took 4 bases from V and 0 from J, leaving 7 bases between them. The DNA of the CDR3 is TGTGCCAGTAGTACTCGGAGCTCCTATAATTCACCCCTCCACTTT. Translated, it gives CASSTRSSYNSPLHF.

This clonotype showed up just a few times. CDR3 sequence (DNA): TGTGCTAGTGGTCAAGGGGGGCATTCACCCCTCCACTTT. Residues: CASGQGGHSPLHF. The V gene is TRBV12-5, the J gene TRBJ1-6; D possibly corresponds to TRBD1 (6 bases). The V and J ends lost 5 bases and 8 bases respectively, with 10 bases between them. The germline gives CDR1 LGHNT, CDR2 FRNRAP. The CDR3 has 13 residues.

This chain uses TRBV5-8 with TRBJ1-1; the D is unclear. CDR3 length: 9 amino acids. V lost 3 bases to trimming and J lost 13 bases, with 7 bases between them. Germline V gene data show CDR1 as SGHTS and CDR2 as YDEGEE. The DNA of the CDR3 is TGTGCCAGCAGCTCCAATTTTTTCTTT. Translating gives CASSSNFFF.

Points on this clonotype: At one end, the junction sequence differs from germline, possibly due to a read error. This chain's CDR3 is CASSLGGNGQFF. The DNA for the CDR3 is TGTGCCAGCAGTCTAGGAGGCAATGGGCAGTTCTTC. The chain recombines TRBV27 with TRBJ2-1, with TRBD2 as a possible D gene (5 bases). The CDR3 is made up of 12 amino acids. Germline values: CDR1 MNHEY, CDR2 SMNVEV (reference sequence).

DNA for the CDR3: TGTGCCAGCAGTCGCGGGACAGTAGTCACCGGGGAGCTGTTTTTT. Protein sequence: CASSRGTVVTGELFF. The rearrangement links TRBV27 to TRBJ2-2; weak D call: TRBD1 (7 bases). From germline, CDR1 is MNHEY and CDR2 SMNVEV (reference sequence). The CDR3 contains 15 residues. Trimming removed 5 bases from V and 4 bases from J, with 14 bases in between.

V gene TRBV2 combines with J gene TRBJ2-7; a weak D match, TRBD2 (7 bases). Deletions cut 7 bases from V and 7 bases from J, with 17 bases between. The germline CDR1 and CDR2 sequences are SNHLY and FYNNEI. This CDR3 has 13 amino acids. The CDR3 reads CASKSGGISEQYF. In DNA form, the CDR3 reads TGTGCCAGCAAATCGGGGGGCATTAGTGAGCAGTACTTC.

This clonotype has ten or more counts. The chain carries TRBV15 and TRBJ2-5, with a tentative D call TRBD1 (6 bases). Germline CDR1 and CDR2: LNHNV and YYDKDF (reference sequence). There are 13 residues in the CDR3. Trimming left V 7 bases short and J 5 bases short, with 14 bases between. The CDR3 is CATTPGHRETQYF. Here the CDR3 DNA reads TGTGCCACCACCCCGGGACATCGGGAGACCCAGTACTTC.

A note on this clonotype: One base away lies a much larger clone, so this may be a sequencing read error. The chain uses TRBV7-9 and TRBJ2-1; D gene uncertain. Germline V CDR1 and CDR2: SEHNR, FQNEAQ (reference sequence). The CDR3 covers 13 residues. The CDR3 DNA reads as TGTGCCAGCAGCTTAGGGCCCGTCGATGAGCGGTTCTTC. Amino acid sequence: CASSLGPVDERFF. Drawing the rest from reference TRBV7-9 and TRBJ2-1, the complete variable domain is DTGVSQNPRHKITKRGQNVTFRCDPISEHNRLYWYRQTLGQGPEFLTYFQNEAQLEKSRLLSDRFSAERPKGSFSTLEIQRTEQGDSAMYLCASSLGPVDERFFGPGTRLTVL.

This clonotype has more than one count but fewer than ten. CDR3 region: CASSGQTRQGSYEQYF. In DNA form, the CDR3 reads TGTGCCAGCAGCGGACAAACCCGACAGGGAAGCTACGAGCAGTACTTC. V usage is TRBV7-9 and J usage is TRBJ2-7, with 7 bases identical to TRBD1. Germline V gives CDR1 SEHNR, CDR2 FQNEAQ (reference sequence). Trimming took 5 bases from V and 3 from J; bases not matched to a gene: 13. This CDR3 has 16 amino acids.

On this clonotype itself: A much larger clone differs by one base, so this may be a read error. V gene TRBV5-6 combines with J gene TRBJ1-1, with D perhaps matching TRBD1 (5 bases). The germline V gene encodes CDR1 SGHDT and CDR2 YYEEEE. The length of the CDR3 is 14 residues. CDR3 nucleotides: TGTGCCAGCGGCTTGTGGACAACGAACACTGAAGCTTTCTTT. Protein product: CASGLWTTNTEAFF.

The chain carries TRBV7-9 and TRBJ2-1; 10 positions agree with TRBD2. Trimming cost V 5 bases and J 4 bases; bases outside gene matches: 11. From germline, CDR1 is SEHNR and CDR2 FQNEAQ (reference sequence). CDR3 size: 17 residues. The CDR3 coding sequence is TGTGCCAGCAGCCGCAATATCAGCGGGAGGGTTTACAATGAGCAGTTCTTC. Its protein is CASSRNISGRVYNEQFF.

V usage is TRBV9 and J usage is TRBJ2-7; D is uncertain. The ends were cut back, 3 bases at V and 2 bases at J, with 12 bases in the middle. Germline V gives CDR1 SGDLS, CDR2 YYNGEE. The CDR3 is 14 residues long. Here the CDR3 DNA reads TGTGCCAGCAGCGAGGGTGTATGGACCTACGAGCAGTACTTC. Encoded protein: CASSEGVWTYEQYF.